Listed here are 8 T cell receptor beta chains from one sample, sequenced in a study of blood T cell repertoires in COVID-19. The data were produced by immunoSEQ multiplex PCR, yet TCRdb's version contains in-frame clones alone and is incomplete. The data show 250,000 to 350,000 clones, approximately 85% seen once. The specimen was PBMCs or T cells enriched from blood (not recorded which). These receptors were collected from a woman in her 30s who had recovered from COVID-19.

The rearrangement joins TRBV27 to TRBJ2-1, with D tentatively TRBD2 (5 bases). CDR1 MNHEY and CDR2 SMNVEV come from the germline V gene (reference sequence). CDR3 size: 12 residues. Trimming took off 2 bases at V and 12 bases at J, with 11 bases between the two ends. The CDR3 here is CASSLIGERQFF. DNA of the CDR3: TGTGCCAGCAGTTTAATTGGGGAGCGGCAGTTCTTC.

The V gene is TRBV18, the J gene TRBJ1-2, with D unclear. The CDR3 is made up of 14 amino acids. Germline lookup yields CDR1 KGHSH and CDR2 LQKENI. The V and J ends lost 2 bases and 8 bases respectively, with 15 bases between them. The CDR3 protein is CASSPTRDRGGYTF. The CDR3 nucleotides are TGTGCCAGCTCACCAACACGAGACCGAGGGGGCTACACCTTC.

The CDR3 reads CSVGGQGIEQYF. The CDR3, as DNA: TGCAGCGTTGGGGGGCAGGGTATAGAGCAGTACTTC. The rearrangement uses TRBV29-1 and TRBJ2-7, with D tentatively TRBD1 (6 bases). This CDR3 contains 12 residues. The V gene's germline CDR1 is SQVTM and CDR2 ANQGSEA. Trimming took off 4 bases at V and 7 bases at J, with 14 bases between the two ends.

This chain links TRBV3-1 (or the pseudogene TRBV3-2) with TRBJ2-1, with D maybe TRBD2 (5 bases). CDR1 is LGHDT and CDR2 is YNNKEL in the germline V gene (reference sequence). The V end was cut by 4 bases, the J end by 0 bases, with 10 bases between. The CDR3 is 15 amino acids. DNA of the CDR3: TGTGCCAGCAGCCGGAGCGGTAGCTCCTACAATGAGCAGTTCTTC. This translates into CASSRSGSSYNEQFF.

The chain uses TRBV15 and TRBJ2-7, with 8 nucleotides matching TRBD2. Per germline, CDR1 LNHNV and CDR2 YYDKDF (reference sequence). The CDR3 spans 15 residues. With 3 bases clipped from V and 0 bases from J, the junction kept 4 bases outside the gene matches. CDR3 coding DNA: TGTGCCACCAGCAGGAGCGGGAGCAGCTCCTACGAGCAGTACTTC. It yields the protein CATSRSGSSSYEQYF. Full variable domain (remainder filled in from reference TRBV15 and TRBJ2-7): DAMVIQNPRYQVTQFGKPVTLSCSQTLNHNVMYWYQQKSSQAPKLLFHYYDKDFNNEADTPDNFQSRRPNTSFCFLDIRSPGLGDTAMYLCATSRSGSSSYEQYFGPGTRLTVT.

The chain has TRBV2 and TRBJ1-4, with TRBD1 matching 7 bases. CDR3 length equals 14 residues. V lost 0 bases and J lost 8; bases outside the gene matches: 3. The germline gives CDR1 SNHLY, CDR2 FYNNEI. The CDR3 DNA reads as TGTGCCAGCAGTGAAGCGACAGGGAGAGAAAAACTGTTTTTT. Translating it yields CASSEATGREKLFF.

The V call is TRBV27, the J call TRBJ1-1; 8 nucleotides line up with TRBD1. Per the germline V gene, CDR1 is MNHEY and CDR2 is SMNVEV (reference sequence). V shed 6 bases and J 13 bases; nucleotides not matched to a gene: 16. This CDR3 is 14 amino acids long. The CDR3 DNA reads TGTGCCAGCAGCTCCCGACGAGGACAGGGTCAGTATTTCTTT. Protein product: CASSSRRGQGQYFF.

This clone was recorded once. The chain has TRBV9 and TRBJ2-1; 8 positions match TRBD2. This CDR3 region has 15 residues. The V segment lost 3 bases and the J segment 7 bases; nucleotides outside the gene matches: 9. The germline gives CDR1 SGDLS, CDR2 YYNGEE. CDR3 sequence: CASSARGGLVNEQFF. The CDR3 bases are TGTGCCAGCAGCGCACGGGGGGGGCTCGTTAATGAGCAGTTCTTC.